Listed below are T cell receptor beta chains from one sample, sequenced in a study of blood T cell repertoires in COVID-19. Measured with immunoSEQ multiplex PCR; TCRdb has only the in-frame clones, and not every one. This repertoire shows more than 65,000 clones, roughly 76% found once; its top ten account for 20%. The sequencing sample was made of peripheral blood. The receptors come from a woman older than 75 with active or convalescent COVID-19. Both conserved end residues are part of each CDR3. The D gene is left open where the match is weak. The size field is filled for only some rows; it gives once, few, many or a size class.

J: TRBJ1-1
V: TRBV7-8
size: .
D: .
DNA: TGTGCCAGCAGCGTACTAGGTAGAGAAGGCACTGAAGCTTTCTTT
CDR3: CASSVLGREGTEAFF

J: TRBJ1-1
V: TRBV5-1
size: .
D: TRBD1
DNA: TGCGCCAGCAGGGCAGGGGGCCCTGAAGCTTTCTTT
CDR3: CASRAGGPEAFF

J: TRBJ2-5
V: TRBV6-5
size: few
D: TRBD1
DNA: TGTGCCAGCAGCCAGGACAGGTCGCAAGAGACCCAGTACTTC
CDR3: CASSQDRSQETQYF

J: TRBJ1-1
V: TRBV5-6
size: .
D: .
DNA: TGTGCCAGCAGCTTGGGTCCCAGGGCACGAGCTTTCTTT
CDR3: CASSLGPRARAFF

J: TRBJ1-1
V: TRBV6-5
size: .
D: .
DNA: TGTGCCAGCAGACGTACAGAGAACACTGAAGCTTTCTTT
CDR3: CASRRTENTEAFF

J: TRBJ1-2
V: TRBV5-6
size: once
D: TRBD1
DNA: TGTGCCAGCAGCTTGGTGGCAGGGGGCCTTTATGGCTACACCTTC
CDR3: CASSLVAGGLYGYTF

J: TRBJ2-3
V: TRBV7-3
size: .
D: TRBD2
DNA: TGTGCCAGCAGCTTAATGGCACGGGGGGGCCGAGGAGATACGCAGTATTTT
CDR3: CASSLMARGGRGDTQYF

J: TRBJ1-5
V: TRBV10-2
size: few
D: TRBD1
DNA: TGCGCCAGCAGAGGACAGGGGGCCAATCAGCCCCAGCATTTT
CDR3: CASRGQGANQPQHF

J: TRBJ2-3
V: TRBV7-2
size: .
D: TRBD2
DNA: TGTGCCAGCAGCCGTCCCTTGGCGGGGGGCACAGATACGCAGTATTTT
CDR3: CASSRPLAGGTDTQYF

J: TRBJ1-1
V: TRBV19
size: once
D: .
DNA: TGTGCCAGTAGTAATACAGGGATTGGCACTGAAGCTTTCTTT
CDR3: CASSNTGIGTEAFF

J: TRBJ2-5
V: TRBV9
size: .
D: TRBD2
DNA: TGTGCCAGCAGCGCCAGCCGACTAGCGGGGGACCAAGAGACCCAGTACTTC
CDR3: CASSASRLAGDQETQYF

J: TRBJ2-3
V: TRBV6-5
size: .
D: .
DNA: TGTGCCAGCAGCGACTACCCCCACAGAACGCAGTATTTT
CDR3: CASSDYPHRTQYF

J: TRBJ1-6
V: TRBV6-5
size: few
D: .
DNA: TGTGCCAGCAGTTACTATGGCGGCCCGGGGAATTCACCCCTCCACTTT
CDR3: CASSYYGGPGNSPLHF

J: TRBJ1-1
V: TRBV7-9
size: .
D: TRBD1
DNA: TGTGCCAGCAGCTTGACCTTGGGACAGGGGGGAACTGAAGCTTTCTTT
CDR3: CASSLTLGQGGTEAFF

J: TRBJ1-3
V: TRBV5-3
size: .
D: .
DNA: TGTGCCAGAAGCTTGGTCCGTGTTGGAAACACCATATATTTT
CDR3: CARSLVRVGNTIYF

J: TRBJ2-1
V: TRBV2
size: once
D: .
DNA: TGTGCCAGCAGTGAAGGCCGGACAGAGAATGAGCAGTTCTTC
CDR3: CASSEGRTENEQFF

J: TRBJ1-2
V: TRBV7-8
size: .
D: TRBD1
DNA: TGTGCCAGCAGCCCGGACAGGGGAGGCTACACCTTC
CDR3: CASSPDRGGYTF

J: TRBJ1-2
V: TRBV30
size: once
D: .
DNA: TGTGCCTGGGGGGCCTCTCTTGGCTACACCTTC
CDR3: CAWGASLGYTF

J: TRBJ1-5
V: TRBV28
size: .
D: .
DNA: TGTGCCAGCAGTTTCGGCCACTTGACCGGGGGTGGCAATCAGCCCCAGCATTTT
CDR3: CASSFGHLTGGGNQPQHF

J: TRBJ2-3
V: TRBV7-9
size: .
D: TRBD2
DNA: TGTGCCAGCAGCCGTAGCGGGGGCCGGGCAGATACGCAGTATTTT
CDR3: CASSRSGGRADTQYF

J: TRBJ2-2
V: TRBV19
size: .
D: TRBD1
DNA: TGTGCCAGTAGTCCCAGACAGGGCAACACCGGGGAGCTGTTTTTT
CDR3: CASSPRQGNTGELFF

J: TRBJ2-7
V: TRBV6-2/TRBV6-3
size: .
D: .
DNA: TGTGCCAGCAGTTACGACAGCTACGAGCAGTACTTC
CDR3: CASSYDSYEQYF

J: TRBJ1-2
V: TRBV27
size: .
D: TRBD1
DNA: TGTGCCAGCAGTTTCCTCAAACCGGGACAGGGCTCAATCTTC
CDR3: CASSFLKPGQGSIF